The rows below give T cell receptor beta chains drawn from one sample of a study of glioma-infiltrating T cells after dendritic cell vaccination. Repertoires were generated with immunoSEQ multiplex PCR, while TCRdb's copy carries only in-frame clones and drops some. The sample has 91,000 or so clones, around 80% seen once. Source: blood, taken after dendritic cell vaccination. Receptors originate from a human donor with glioblastoma. The CDR3 runs from the conserved cysteine through the conserved F or W. A D gene is named only where the DNA matches it firmly. Expanded clones are given a class, and other clones once, few, many or no size at all.

d_call	j_call	clone_size	v_call	cdr3_aa	cdr3_nt
-	TRBJ1-3	-	TRBV29-1	CSVGWTAGNTIYF	TGCAGCGTTGGATGGACAGCTGGAAACACCATATATTTT
-	TRBJ1-1	once	TRBV6-7	CASSSPHAGTTEAFF	TGTGCCAGCAGCTCACCGCATGCAGGTACCACTGAAGCTTTCTTT
TRBD1	TRBJ2-7	-	TRBV4-1	CASSGQGPYEQYF	TGCGCCAGCAGCGGACAGGGCCCCTACGAGCAGTACTTC
-	TRBJ2-5	-	TRBV2	CASRRPQETQYF	TGTGCCAGCAGGCGGCCCCAAGAGACCCAGTACTTC
-	TRBJ1-5	-	TRBV6-1	CASSRTVYSNQPQHF	TGTGCCAGCAGTCGGACAGTTTATAGCAATCAACCCCAGCATTTT
TRBD2	TRBJ2-6	once	TRBV19	CASSWGLSGANVLTF	TGTGCCAGTAGTTGGGGACTATCTGGGGCCAACGTCCTGACTTTC
TRBD1	TRBJ1-1	-	TRBV5-1	CASSSTGVNTEAFF	TGCGCCAGCAGCTCAACAGGGGTGAACACTGAAGCTTTCTTT
-	TRBJ1-1	-	TRBV2	CASVRGRGQLNTEAFF	TGTGCCAGCGTCCGAGGTAGAGGACAATTGAACACTGAAGCTTTCTTT
-	TRBJ1-1	-	TRBV7-9	CASRETESKYFF	TGTGCCAGCAGGGAGACAGAGTCGAAGTATTTCTTT
-	TRBJ1-5	-	TRBV7-2	CASSLAGQRTSGQPQHF	TGTGCCAGCAGCTTAGCGGGCCAGAGGACTAGCGGTCAGCCCCAGCATTTT
-	TRBJ2-2	-	TRBV28	CASQGVTGELFF	TGTGCCAGCCAGGGTGTCACCGGGGAGCTGTTTTTT
-	TRBJ2-7	-	TRBV7-3	CASSSSEAREQYF	TGTGCCAGCAGCTCATCTGAGGCTAGAGAGCAGTACTTC
TRBD1	TRBJ2-1	-	TRBV5-1	CASRQSSGTGLTEQFF	TGCGCCAGCAGGCAAAGCTCCGGGACAGGCTTAACTGAGCAGTTCTTC
TRBD1	TRBJ1-2	-	TRBV19	CASRPRTGGSNGYTF	TGTGCCAGTAGACCAAGGACAGGGGGCAGTAATGGCTACACCTTC
TRBD1	TRBJ1-1	-	TRBV2	CASDRAGIMNTEAFF	TGTGCCAGTGACAGGGCTGGGATTATGAACACTGAAGCTTTCTTT
TRBD2	TRBJ2-6	-	TRBV9	CASSRGGHYGANVLTF	TGTGCCAGCAGCCGCGGGGGGCACTACGGGGCCAACGTCCTGACTTTC
-	TRBJ2-1	few	TRBV18	CASSPPTLEGEQFF	TGTGCCAGCTCACCACCGACCCTAGAGGGTGAGCAGTTCTTC
TRBD1	TRBJ1-2	-	TRBV5-1	CASSSGAGQGRGYTF	TGCGCCAGCAGCTCGGGGGCGGGACAGGGACGTGGCTACACCTTC
-	TRBJ2-3	-	TRBV5-6	CASSLFTGAGTDTQYF	TGTGCCAGCAGCTTGTTTACTGGGGCCGGCACAGATACGCAGTATTTT
TRBD2	TRBJ2-1	few	TRBV19	CASSAAGGSSNEQFF	TGTGCCAGTAGCGCCGCTGGCGGGAGCAGCAATGAGCAGTTCTTC
-	TRBJ2-3	-	TRBV20-1	CSAAFSDTQYF	TGCAGTGCCGCGTTTTCAGATACGCAGTATTTT
TRBD1	TRBJ1-5	-	TRBV6-4	CASSDGTEYQPQHF	TGTGCCAGCAGTGATGGGACAGAGTATCAGCCCCAGCATTTT
TRBD2	TRBJ2-1	-	TRBV6-5	CASSYPPGRAFNEQFF	TGTGCCAGCAGTTACCCCCCGGGGAGGGCCTTCAATGAGCAGTTCTTC
-	TRBJ1-1	-	TRBV30	CAWSVRRVGDTEAFF	TGTGCCTGGAGTGTACGGAGGGTGGGGGACACTGAAGCTTTCTTT
-	TRBJ1-2	-	TRBV4-1	CASSQDRQANYGYTF	TGCGCCAGCAGCCAAGATCGACAGGCAAACTATGGCTACACCTTC
TRBD2	TRBJ2-1	-	TRBV2	CASRAGGRSYNEQFF	TGTGCCAGCCGAGCGGGAGGGCGCTCCTACAATGAGCAGTTCTTC
-	TRBJ1-1	-	TRBV5-1	CASSLIDSHTEAFF	TGCGCCAGCAGCTTGATTGACAGCCACACTGAAGCTTTCTTT
TRBD2	TRBJ2-1	-	TRBV11-3	CASSHGTSGSNEQFF	TGTGCCAGCAGTCATGGGACTAGCGGTTCCAATGAGCAGTTCTTC
-	TRBJ1-1	-	TRBV30	CAWSVPRNTEAFF	TGTGCCTGGAGTGTACCCAGGAACACTGAAGCTTTCTTT
-	TRBJ2-7	-	TRBV9	CASSTDPPGGAVPEQYF	TGTGCCAGCAGCACAGACCCCCCTGGGGGGGCGGTCCCGGAGCAGTACTTC
-	TRBJ2-7	-	TRBV21-1	CASTIDRGFSYEQYF	TGTGCCAGCACTATAGACAGGGGATTCTCCTACGAGCAGTACTTC
-	TRBJ1-6	few	TRBV4-1	CASSQVLSDSPSSYNSPLHF	TGCGCCAGCAGCCAAGTTCTTTCGGACTCCCCGAGCTCCTATAATTCACCCCTCCACTTT
-	TRBJ1-3	-	TRBV6-6	CASDSSGNTIYF	TGTGCCAGCGATAGCTCTGGAAACACCATATATTTT